Below, 14 T cell receptor beta chains from the same sample are listed, as sequenced in a study of technical replicates of blood from a handful of donors. The protocol was immunoSEQ multiplex PCR, while the TCRdb copy is restricted to in-frame clones and leaves out a portion. The sample carries about 88,000 clones, 80% to 95% recorded once. Sequenced: T cells isolated from PBMCs. Source of these receptors: a human donor in good health.

This sequence joins TRBV18 and TRBJ2-1, with 8 nucleotides matching TRBD1. Germline CDR1 is KGHSH and CDR2 is LQKENI. The CDR3 totals 16 residues. Losses at the gene ends were 3 bases for V and 4 bases for J; bases not matched to a gene: 8. CDR3 sequence: CASSPAGQEAYNEQFF. The DNA for the CDR3 is TGTGCCAGCTCACCGGCGGGACAGGAGGCGTACAATGAGCAGTTCTTC.

The chain combines TRBV29-1 with TRBJ1-2; D ambiguous. Trimming removed 0 bases at V and 4 bases at J, with 9 bases between. CDR3 length: 13 amino acids. Germline V CDR1 and CDR2: SQVTM, ANQGSEA. The CDR3 region has the DNA TGCAGCGTTGAAGAGTATGTCAGCTATGGCTACACCTTC. This sequence encodes CSVEEYVSYGYTF.

V gene TRBV28 combines with J gene TRBJ2-6; maybe TRBD1 (6 bases). Germline V gives CDR1 MDHEN, CDR2 SYDVKM. Trimming removed 6 bases from V and 0 bases from J, with 18 bases in between. This CDR3 is built from 18 residues. This CDR3 reads CASSYSSRGRSGANVLTF. The CDR3 nucleotides are TGTGCCAGCAGCTACTCTAGCAGGGGCCGCTCTGGGGCCAACGTCCTGACTTTC.

The rearrangement links TRBV2 to TRBJ1-6, with D possibly being TRBD1 (5 bases). The V gene's germline CDR1 is SNHLY and CDR2 FYNNEI. This CDR3 region has 16 residues. Trimming removed 7 bases at V and 10 bases at J, with 23 bases between. Here the CDR3 DNA reads TGTGCCAGCACCTCTTTGAAGGGACGGGGGGTATCACCCCTCCACTTT. It codes for CASTSLKGRGVSPLHF.

V and J are TRBV15 and TRBJ1-3; no clear D gene. The CDR3 is 17 amino acids. V was trimmed by 1 base and J by 0 bases, leaving 13 bases between them. Germline-derived CDR1 and CDR2 are LNHNV and YYDKDF (reference sequence). CDR3 in DNA: TGTGCCACCAGCAGAGGGTCACAACCGATCTCTGGAAACACCATATATTTT. It codes for CATSRGSQPISGNTIYF.

This clone occurred once. The chain is built from TRBV27 and TRBJ2-2; 11 bases fit TRBD2. The germline gives CDR1 MNHEY, CDR2 SMNVEV (reference sequence). The CDR3 runs to 17 residues. V trimming: 3 bases; J trimming: 5 bases; junction bases outside the gene matches: 8. The CDR3 reads CASSFQTSGSNTGELFF. Here the CDR3 DNA reads TGTGCCAGCAGTTTCCAAACTAGCGGGAGTAATACCGGGGAGCTGTTTTTT.

This chain connects TRBV5-1 to TRBJ2-2; D is unresolved. This CDR3 contains 14 residues. Germline CDR1 SGHRS, CDR2 YFSETQ. The V end was cut by 2 bases, the J end by 1 base, with 6 bases between. In DNA, the CDR3 is TGCGCCAGCAGCTTCGGTCAGAACACCGGGGAGCTGTTTTTT. This translates into CASSFGQNTGELFF.

This clone was seen once. The gene calls are TRBV5-4 and TRBJ2-3; maybe TRBD1 (6 bases). The CDR3 is 16 amino acids. The V end lost 3 bases, the J end lost 6 bases, and 20 bases lay between the germline ends. Germline values: CDR1 SGHNT, CDR2 YYREEE (reference sequence). The DNA of the CDR3 is TGTGCCAGCAGCTATGGACAGAACATCAGAGAGGATACGCAGTATTTT. Amino acids: CASSYGQNIREDTQYF.

This clone has a single count. The rearrangement joins TRBV5-1 to TRBJ1-6; TRBD1 matches 10 bases. Germline trimming cut 5 bases from V and 14 bases from J; bases unmatched to any gene: 7. Per germline, CDR1 SGHRS and CDR2 YFSETQ. This CDR3 has 13 amino acids. DNA of the CDR3: TGCGCCAGCAGGCCCAGACAGGGGGCGTCCCTCCACTTT. Translated: CASRPRQGASLHF.

This clone was picked up one time. The sample contains more than one DNA sequence encoding this CDR3. The chain combines TRBV28 with TRBJ1-5, with a tentative D call TRBD1 (5 bases). V lost 1 base to trimming and J lost 0 bases, with 7 bases between them. The germline CDR1 and CDR2 sequences are MDHEN and SYDVKM. This CDR3 region has 15 residues. This CDR3 is CASSLSGGSNQPQHF. CDR3 coding DNA: TGTGCCAGCAGTTTATCCGGGGGTAGCAATCAGCCCCAGCATTTT.

The chain employs TRBV19 and TRBJ1-2; D is unclear. The CDR3 covers 13 residues. The germline V and J ends were trimmed by 3 bases and 4 bases, with 9 bases remaining between them. CDR1 and CDR2 from the germline V gene are LNHDA and SQIVND (reference sequence). The CDR3 bases are TGTGCCAGTAGTATCCTGCCGCGCTATGGCTACACCTTC. It encodes CASSILPRYGYTF.

The rearrangement uses TRBV6-6 and TRBJ2-5; weak D call: TRBD1 (6 bases). The CDR3 runs to 13 residues. Trimming shortened V by 7 bases and J by 1 base, and 10 bases separated the two germline ends. Looked up from germline, CDR1 is MNHNY and CDR2 is SVGAGI (reference sequence). DNA for the CDR3: TGTGCCAGCAATAGGGGGTCCCAAGAGACCCAGTACTTC. The encoded protein is CASNRGSQETQYF.

This chain uses TRBV7-2 with TRBJ1-1; D is ambiguous. CDR1 is SGHTA, CDR2 FQGNSA, per germline. The CDR3 extends over 15 amino acids. Trimming cost V 3 bases and J 2 bases, with 13 bases left between them. This CDR3 is CASSLRERLNTEAFF. The CDR3 DNA follows: TGTGCCAGCAGCTTGCGAGAGAGATTAAACACTGAAGCTTTCTTT.

Only one count was recorded for this clone. The chain couples TRBV20-1 to TRBJ2-1; D is ambiguous. The V gene lost 5 bases and the J gene lost 4 bases, with 3 bases spanning the gap. CDR1 and CDR2 from the germline V gene are DFQATT and SNEGSKA (reference sequence). This CDR3 region has 10 residues. The CDR3 loop reads CSAYYNEQFF. The CDR3 bases are TGCAGTGCTTATTACAATGAGCAGTTCTTC.